The clone carrying this T cell receptor beta chain has just a few counts. V shed 3 bases, J shed 6 bases, and the junction held 6 bases outside the gene matches. CDR1 is SQVTM and CDR2 is ANQGSEA in the germline V gene. The CDR3 extends over 13 amino acids. CDR3-region Arm-PCR and iRepertoire HTBI primers produced the TCR beta libraries. TCRdb independently ran MiXCR on the multiplex PCR reads; one entry per CDR3 protein. In the table there are hundreds of thousands of distinct CDR3 sequences, approximately 29% of which are singletons. As to time point: persistent/refractory GD, antithyroid drugs over 5 years with positive TRAb. There was RNA extracted from PBMCs, and the TCR library was made from it. These data originate in a study of regulatory T cells in long-lasting Graves disease.

This sample comprised peripheral blood mononuclear cells (PBMCs), obtained when the disease was refractory, from a patient treated with antithyroid drugs. The chain employs TRBV29-1 and TRBJ1-2, with 8 bases fitting TRBD1. The receptor comes from a female donor with Graves disease. The CDR3 DNA is TGCAGCGTTGACAGGACAGGGATCCATGGCTACACCTTC. Protein sequence: CSVDRTGIHGYTF.